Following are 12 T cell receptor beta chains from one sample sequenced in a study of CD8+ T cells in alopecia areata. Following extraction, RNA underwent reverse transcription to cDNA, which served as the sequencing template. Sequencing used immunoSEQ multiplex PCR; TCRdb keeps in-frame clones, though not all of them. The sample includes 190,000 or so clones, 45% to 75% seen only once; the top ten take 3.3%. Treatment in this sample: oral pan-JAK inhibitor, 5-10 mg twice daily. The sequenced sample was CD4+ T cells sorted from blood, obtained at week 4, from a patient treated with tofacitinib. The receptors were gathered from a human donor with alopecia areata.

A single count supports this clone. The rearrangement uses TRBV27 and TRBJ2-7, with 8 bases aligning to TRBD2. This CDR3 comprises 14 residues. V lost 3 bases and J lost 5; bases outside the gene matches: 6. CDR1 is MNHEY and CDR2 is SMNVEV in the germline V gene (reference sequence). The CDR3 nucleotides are TGTGCCAGCAGTTTGATTAGCGGGGCCCACGAGCAGTACTTC. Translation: CASSLISGAHEQYF.

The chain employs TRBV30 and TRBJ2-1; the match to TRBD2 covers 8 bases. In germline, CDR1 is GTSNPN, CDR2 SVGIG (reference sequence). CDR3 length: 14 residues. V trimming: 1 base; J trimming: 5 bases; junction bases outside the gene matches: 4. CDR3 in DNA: TGTGCCTGGAGTGCCCGGGGGGGTAACAATGAGCAGTTCTTC. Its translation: CAWSARGGNNEQFF.

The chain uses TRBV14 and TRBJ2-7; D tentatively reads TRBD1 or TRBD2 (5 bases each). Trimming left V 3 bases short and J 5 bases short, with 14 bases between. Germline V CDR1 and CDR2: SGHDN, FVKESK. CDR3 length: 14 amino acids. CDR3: CASSHYSGRDEQYF. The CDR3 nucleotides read TGTGCCAGCAGCCACTACTCGGGGCGCGACGAGCAGTACTTC.

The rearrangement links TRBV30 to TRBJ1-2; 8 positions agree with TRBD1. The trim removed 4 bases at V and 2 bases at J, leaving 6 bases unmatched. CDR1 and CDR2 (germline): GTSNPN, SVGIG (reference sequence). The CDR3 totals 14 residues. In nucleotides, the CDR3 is TGTGCCTGGACATCAGGGGGCGGGAACTATGGCTACACCTTC. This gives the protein CAWTSGGGNYGYTF.

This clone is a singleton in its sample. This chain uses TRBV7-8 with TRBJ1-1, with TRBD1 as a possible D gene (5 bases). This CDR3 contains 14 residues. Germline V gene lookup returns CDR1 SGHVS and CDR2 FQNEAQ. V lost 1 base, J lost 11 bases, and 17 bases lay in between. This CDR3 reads CASSLDTGGSMAFF. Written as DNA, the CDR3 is TGTGCCAGCAGCTTAGACACAGGAGGGTCAATGGCTTTCTTT.

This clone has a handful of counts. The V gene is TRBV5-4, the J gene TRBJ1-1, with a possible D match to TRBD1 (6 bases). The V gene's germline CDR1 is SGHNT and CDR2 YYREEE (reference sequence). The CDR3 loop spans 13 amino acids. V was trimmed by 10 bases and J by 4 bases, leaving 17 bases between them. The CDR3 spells CAFSLRGPTEAFF. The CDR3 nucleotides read TGTGCCTTCTCACTCCGGGGGCCCACTGAAGCTTTCTTT.

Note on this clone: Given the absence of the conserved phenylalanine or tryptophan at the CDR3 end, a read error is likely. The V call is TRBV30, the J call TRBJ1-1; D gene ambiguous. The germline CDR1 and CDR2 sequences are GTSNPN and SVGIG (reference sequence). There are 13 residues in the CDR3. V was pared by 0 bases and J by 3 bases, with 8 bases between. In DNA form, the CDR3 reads TGTGCCTGGAGTGTCTCTCAGGACACTGAAGCTTTCTGT. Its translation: CAWSVSQDTEAFC.

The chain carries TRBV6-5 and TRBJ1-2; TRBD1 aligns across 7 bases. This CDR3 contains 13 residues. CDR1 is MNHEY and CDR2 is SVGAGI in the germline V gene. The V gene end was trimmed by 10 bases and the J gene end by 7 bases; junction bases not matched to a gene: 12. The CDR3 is CATSLYNRGGYTF. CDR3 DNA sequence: TGTGCCACAAGTCTCTATAACAGGGGTGGCTACACCTTC.

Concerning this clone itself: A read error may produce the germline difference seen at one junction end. CDR3 in DNA: TGTGCCAGCAGCTTGGAGTACACCAGGGAGCTGTTTTTT. This sequence encodes CASSLEYTRELFF. The chain employs TRBV5-6 and TRBJ2-2; no clear D. The V gene's germline CDR1 is SGHDT and CDR2 YYEEEE. The CDR3 spans 13 residues.

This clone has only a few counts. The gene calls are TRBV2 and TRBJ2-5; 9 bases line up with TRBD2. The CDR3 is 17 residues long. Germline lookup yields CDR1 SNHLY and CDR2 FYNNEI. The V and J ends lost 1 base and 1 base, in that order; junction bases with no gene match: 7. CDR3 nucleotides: TGTGCCAGCAGTGAAGTAAGAGCGGGGGGCTCCCAAGAGACCCAGTACTTC. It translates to CASSEVRAGGSQETQYF.

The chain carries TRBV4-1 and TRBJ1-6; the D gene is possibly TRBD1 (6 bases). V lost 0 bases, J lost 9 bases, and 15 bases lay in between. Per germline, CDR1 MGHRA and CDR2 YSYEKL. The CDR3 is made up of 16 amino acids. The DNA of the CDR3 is TGCGCCAGCAGCCAAGATCTGGCACAGGGATTTTCACCCCTCCACTTT. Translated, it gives CASSQDLAQGFSPLHF.

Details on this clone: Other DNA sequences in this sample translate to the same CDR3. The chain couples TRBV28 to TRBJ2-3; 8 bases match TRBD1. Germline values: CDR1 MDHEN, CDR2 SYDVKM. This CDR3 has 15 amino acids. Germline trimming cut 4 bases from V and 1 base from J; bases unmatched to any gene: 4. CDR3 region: CASSSPGQGTDTQYF. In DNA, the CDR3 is TGTGCCAGCAGTTCCCCGGGACAGGGCACAGATACGCAGTATTTT.